The 21 T cell receptor beta chains presented below share a single source sample, sequenced in a study of human T cells and chemical hapten exposure. Each CDR3 protein is one row after TCRdb ran MiXCR on the RACE reads. The sample shows around 110,000 distinct CDR3 sequences, roughly 12% of them seen only once. Specified time point: pre-sensitization, week 0. Documented treatment: therapeutic diphenylcyclopropenone sensitization with weekly scalp DPC. The sample was whole blood, taken in connection with sensitization to the hapten diphenylcyclopropenone (DPC). The receptors were gathered from a woman between 50 and 59 years old with alopecia areata. Some clones in this sample may be carry-over from other donors' samples.

This rearrangement joins TRBV7-9 to TRBJ1-2; D is perhaps TRBD1 (5 bases). Germline assignment: CDR1 SEHNR and CDR2 FQNEAQ (reference sequence). The CDR3 has 14 residues. V lost 5 bases and J lost 4, with 14 bases in between. The CDR3 spells CASSPGTGSYGYTF. Written as DNA, the CDR3 is TGTGCCAGCAGCCCAGGGACTGGTTCCTATGGCTACACCTTC.

This clonotype has more than one count but fewer than ten. The genes are TRBV20-1 and TRBJ2-1, with 9 nucleotides matching TRBD2. In germline, CDR1 is DFQATT, CDR2 SNEGSKA (reference sequence). The CDR3 has 15 amino acids. The trim removed 2 bases at V and 4 bases at J, leaving 6 bases unmatched. Here the CDR3 DNA reads TGCAGTGCTAGAAGGGCGGGAGGGACTTACAATGAGCAGTTCTTC. Its protein is CSARRAGGTYNEQFF.

There are many counts of this clonotype. V and J are TRBV20-1 and TRBJ2-7, with D possibly being TRBD1 (5 bases). V dropped 4 bases and J dropped 3 bases, with 13 bases sitting between them. CDR1 is DFQATT and CDR2 is SNEGSKA in the germline V gene (reference sequence). There are 13 residues in the CDR3. This CDR3 reads CSATPRVYYEQYF. The CDR3 coding sequence is TGCAGTGCTACGCCCAGGGTCTACTACGAGCAGTACTTC.

Comments on this clonotype: A junction boundary mismatches the germline segment, possibly from a read error. The rearrangement joins TRBV7-6 to TRBJ1-5; tentative D call: TRBD1 (6 bases). The CDR3 is 14 residues long. Germline-derived CDR1 and CDR2 are SGHVS and FNYEAQ. This CDR3 is CVSSLGHQNQPQHF. As DNA, the CDR3 is TGTGTCAGCAGCTTGGGACACCAGAATCAGCCCCAGCATTTT.

This rearrangement joins TRBV7-2 to TRBJ2-1; D tentatively fits TRBD1 or TRBD2 (6 bases each). This CDR3 has 15 amino acids. CDR1 and CDR2 (germline): SGHTA, FQGNSA. Trimming left V 2 bases short and J 15 bases short, with 23 bases between. Here the CDR3 reads CASSLSQILDGGPFF. The CDR3 DNA sequence: TGTGCCAGCAGCTTAAGCCAAATCTTGGATGGGGGGCCGTTCTTC.

This clonotype was counted only a few times. The chain is built from TRBV6-2 or TRBV6-3 and TRBJ1-1; D gene ambiguous. Germline V gives CDR1 MNHEY, CDR2 SVGEGT. The CDR3 consists of 11 residues. V was shortened by 2 bases and J by 7 bases, with 5 bases between the two germline ends. CDR3 coding DNA: TGTGCCAGCAGTTACCTTAGTGAAGCTTTCTTT. Amino acid sequence: CASSYLSEAFF.

This clonotype has only a few counts. J is TRBJ1-2 and V is TRBV29-1; 7 bases are a match to TRBD1. The V and J ends lost 3 bases and 2 bases, in that order; junction bases with no gene match: 12. The CDR3 sequence is 16 residues long. The germline V gene has CDR1 SQVTM and CDR2 ANQGSEA. CDR3 DNA: TGCAGCGTTGACCCCTCCTTAGGGACAGCGAACTATGGCTACACCTTC. Translating it yields CSVDPSLGTANYGYTF.

The chain uses TRBV7-2 and TRBJ2-7, with TRBD2 matching 8 bases. The CDR3 has 16 amino acids. The junction had 12 bases not matched to a gene; V was cut back by 5 bases and J by 3 bases. The germline V gene has CDR1 SGHTA and CDR2 FQGNSA. DNA for the CDR3: TGTGCCAGCAGCCCGCGGGGATCGGCGGGAGGCTACGAGCAGTACTTC. It specifies CASSPRGSAGGYEQYF.

This clonotype was found a few times. This rearrangement joins TRBV9 to TRBJ1-6; 7 bases fit TRBD1. CDR3 length: 16 amino acids. Per the germline V gene, CDR1 is SGDLS and CDR2 is YYNGEE. After removal of 5 bases from V and 3 bases from J, the junction contained 8 bases not matched to a gene. In DNA form, the CDR3 reads TGTGCCAGCAGACCGTCCGGGACAGACTATAATTCACCCCTCCACTTT. It specifies CASRPSGTDYNSPLHF.

This clonotype was seen many times. The chain combines TRBV20-1 with TRBJ1-1; D gene uncertain. V was cut by 3 bases and J by 8 bases, with 13 bases left in between. The length of the CDR3 is 12 residues. Per germline, CDR1 DFQATT and CDR2 SNEGSKA (reference sequence). The CDR3 DNA reads TGCAGTGCTAGCGAGTGGCAGGTAGAAGCTTTCTTT. This gives the protein CSASEWQVEAFF.

The CDR3 loop reads CASSLTWDEQYF. CDR3 in DNA: TGTGCCAGCTCACTAACCTGGGACGAGCAGTACTTC. This chain joins TRBV18 and TRBJ2-7; D uncertain. The CDR3 consists of 12 residues. Germline V gives CDR1 KGHSH, CDR2 LQKENI. V lost 4 bases to trimming and J lost 5 bases, with 9 bases between them. Full variable domain (outside the CDR3, taken from reference TRBV18 and TRBJ2-7): NAGVMQNPRHLVRRRGQEARLRCSPMKGHSHVYWYRQLPEEGLKFMVYLQKENIIDESGMPKERFSAEFPKEGPSILRIQQVVRGDSAAYFCASSLTWDEQYFGPGTRLTVT.

This clonotype occurred a few times. The CDR3 loop reads CASSYKGRGAYGYTF. CDR3 coding DNA: TGTGCCAGCAGTTACAAGGGCAGGGGCGCCTATGGCTACACCTTC. The chain has TRBV6-5 and TRBJ1-2, with D perhaps TRBD1 (6 bases). Trimming left V 2 bases short and J 4 bases short, with 14 bases between. The length of the CDR3 is 15 residues. CDR1 is MNHEY, CDR2 SVGAGI, per germline.

The chain has TRBV29-1 and TRBJ1-1; 11 bases are shared with TRBD1. J lost 6 bases, V lost 1 base, and 7 bases had no gene match. Per germline, CDR1 SQVTM and CDR2 ANQGSEA. The CDR3 is made up of 15 amino acids. The chain's CDR3 is CSVEVRGQGGPEAFF. In DNA form, the CDR3 reads TGCAGCGTTGAAGTTAGGGGACAGGGGGGCCCTGAAGCTTTCTTT.

The chain couples TRBV5-1 to TRBJ2-2, with 8 bases fitting TRBD2. Trimming cost V 2 bases and J 6 bases; bases outside gene matches: 12. The CDR3 covers 17 residues. Germline V lookup: CDR1 SGHRS, CDR2 YFSETQ. The CDR3 region has the DNA TGCGCCAGCAGCTTTGGTGTCTTAGCGGGGACCCCCGGGGAGCTGTTTTTT. Protein: CASSFGVLAGTPGELFF.

The chain joins TRBV27 to TRBJ1-5; D may be TRBD1 (5 bases). This CDR3 has 14 residues. The germline CDR1 and CDR2 sequences are MNHEY and SMNVEV (reference sequence). V lost 3 bases to trimming and J lost 6 bases, with 12 bases between them. Here the CDR3 DNA reads TGTGCCAGCAGTTTTCGCGGGGGAAGTCAGCCCCAGCATTTT. Its protein is CASSFRGGSQPQHF.

This clonotype was detected only a few times. The rearrangement links TRBV19 to TRBJ1-5, with D unclear. V was pared by 6 bases and J by 4 bases, with 7 bases between. The CDR3 covers 12 residues. Germline V gene data show CDR1 as LNHDA and CDR2 as SQIVND (reference sequence). The DNA of the CDR3 is TGTGCCAGTAGAACAGTAAATCAGCCCCAGCATTTT. It yields the protein CASRTVNQPQHF.

This clonotype was observed a few times. The chain uses TRBV11-2 and TRBJ1-1, with D perhaps matching TRBD1 (6 bases). The CDR3 contains 14 residues. V shed 6 bases and J shed 6 bases, with 17 bases lying between them. The germline CDR1 and CDR2 sequences are SGHAT and FQNNGV. The CDR3 DNA is TGTGCCAGCAGACCTACAGGGTTAAGCGCTGAAGCTTTCTTT. Translating gives CASRPTGLSAEAFF.

This clonotype was counted only a few times. The CDR3 DNA reads TGTGCCAGCGGCAAGGGCGGAAGGAGCTCCTACGAGCAGTACTTC. Its translation is CASGKGGRSSYEQYF. This chain links TRBV28 with TRBJ2-7; no clear D. The V gene lost 8 bases and the J gene lost 0 bases, with 17 bases spanning the gap. This CDR3 is 15 amino acids long. Germline V CDR1 and CDR2: MDHEN, SYDVKM. Full variable domain (rest looked up from reference TRBV28 and TRBJ2-7): DVKVTQSSRYLVKRTGEKVFLECVQDMDHENMFWYRQDPGLGLRLIYFSYDVKMKEKGDIPEGYSVSREKKERFSLILESASTNQTSMYLCASGKGGRSSYEQYFGPGTRLTVT.

This chain joins TRBV28 and TRBJ1-5; 8 positions agree with TRBD1. V lost 7 bases and J lost 6; bases outside the gene matches: 2. CDR1 and CDR2 from the germline V gene are MDHEN and SYDVKM. The CDR3 loop spans 12 amino acids. The CDR3 nucleotides read TGTGCCAGCACAGGGGGCGTTCAGCCCCAGCATTTT. Its protein is CASTGGVQPQHF.

In this sample, this clonotype turned up a few times. The chain joins TRBV10-3 to TRBJ2-7; TRBD2 aligns across 7 bases. This CDR3 region has 15 residues. Germline lookup yields CDR1 ENHRY and CDR2 SYGVKD. V trimming: 0 bases; J trimming: 6 bases; junction bases outside the gene matches: 8. CDR3 in DNA: TGTGCCATCAGTGAGTCCGAGACTAGCCGCGGCGAGCAGTACTTC. Its protein is CAISESETSRGEQYF.

This sequence joins TRBV7-6 and TRBJ2-2, with 7 bases identical to TRBD1. V lost 2 bases, J lost 5 bases, and 5 bases stayed unmatched. Germline CDR1 reads SGHVS; CDR2 reads FNYEAQ. This CDR3 contains 15 residues. The CDR3 region is CASSLMGQYTGELFF. The CDR3 region has the DNA TGTGCCAGCAGCTTAATGGGACAGTATACCGGGGAGCTGTTTTTT.